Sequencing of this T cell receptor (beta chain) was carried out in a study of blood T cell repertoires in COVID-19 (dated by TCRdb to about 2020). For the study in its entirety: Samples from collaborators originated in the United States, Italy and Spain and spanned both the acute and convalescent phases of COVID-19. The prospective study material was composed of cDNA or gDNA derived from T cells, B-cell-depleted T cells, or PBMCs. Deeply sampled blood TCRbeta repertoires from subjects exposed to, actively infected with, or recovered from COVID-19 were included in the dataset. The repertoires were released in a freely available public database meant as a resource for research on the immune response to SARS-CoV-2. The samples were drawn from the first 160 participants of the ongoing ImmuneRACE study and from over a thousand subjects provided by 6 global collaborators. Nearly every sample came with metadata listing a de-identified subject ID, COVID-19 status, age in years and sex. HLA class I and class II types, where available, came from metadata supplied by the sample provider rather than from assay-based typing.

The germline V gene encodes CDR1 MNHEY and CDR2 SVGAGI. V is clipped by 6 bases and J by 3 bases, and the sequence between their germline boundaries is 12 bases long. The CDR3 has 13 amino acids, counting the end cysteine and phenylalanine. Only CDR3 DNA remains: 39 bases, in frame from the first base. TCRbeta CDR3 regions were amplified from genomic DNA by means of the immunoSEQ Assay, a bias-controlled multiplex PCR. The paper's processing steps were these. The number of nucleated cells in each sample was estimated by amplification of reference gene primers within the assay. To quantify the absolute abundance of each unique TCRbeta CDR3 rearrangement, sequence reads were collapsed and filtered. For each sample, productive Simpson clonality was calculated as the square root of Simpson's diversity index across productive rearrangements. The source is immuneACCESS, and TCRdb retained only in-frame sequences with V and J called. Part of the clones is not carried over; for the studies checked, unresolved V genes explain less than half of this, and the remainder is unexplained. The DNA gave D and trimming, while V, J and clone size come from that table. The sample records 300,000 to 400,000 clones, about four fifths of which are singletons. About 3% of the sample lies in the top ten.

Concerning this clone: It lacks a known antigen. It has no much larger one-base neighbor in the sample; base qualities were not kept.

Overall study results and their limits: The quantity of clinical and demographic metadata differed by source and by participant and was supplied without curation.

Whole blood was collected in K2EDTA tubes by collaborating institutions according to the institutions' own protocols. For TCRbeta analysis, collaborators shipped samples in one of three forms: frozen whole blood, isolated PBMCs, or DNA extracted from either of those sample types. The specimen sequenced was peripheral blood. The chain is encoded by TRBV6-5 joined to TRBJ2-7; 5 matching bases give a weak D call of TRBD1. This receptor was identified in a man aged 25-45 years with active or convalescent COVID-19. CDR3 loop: CASRVSGLYEQYF. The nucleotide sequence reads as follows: TGTGCCAGCAGAGTCTCAGGGCTCTACGAGCAGTACTTC.